Following are 7 T cell receptor beta chains from one sample sequenced in a study of OX40 agonist ivuxolimab in advanced cancers. The library was generated by the immunoSEQ multiplex PCR assay. This immuneACCESS table, as held by TCRdb, lists in-frame sequences with V and J called but not all clones. Of the missing ones, under half trace to an unresolved V gene in checked studies; the others have no known cause. The sample table shows some 39,000 clones, and 70% to 85% are seen once. The top ten clones comprise around 10% of the sample. Here the sequenced sample was CD4+ or CD8+ T cells sorted from blood, taken in a trial of the OX40 agonist ivuxolimab. These receptors all come from an adult with an advanced solid tumor such as melanoma, head and neck, liver or kidney cancer.

V gene TRBV2 combines with J gene TRBJ2-7, with D possibly being TRBD1 or TRBD2 (5 bases each). The CDR3 contains 14 residues. Germline lookup yields CDR1 SNHLY and CDR2 FYNNEI. Trimming removed 7 bases at V and 4 bases at J, with 17 bases between. CDR3 coding DNA: TGTGCCAGCACAACACTAGGGACGGATTACGAGCAGTACTTC. Its translation: CASTTLGTDYEQYF.

The chain recombines TRBV6-6 with TRBJ2-3, with D tentatively TRBD2 (6 bases). The CDR3 totals 14 residues. V lost 2 bases and J 1 base, leaving 7 bases between the germline ends. Germline values: CDR1 MNHNY, CDR2 SVGAGI (reference sequence). CDR3: CASSYVAGTDTQYF. The CDR3 DNA is TGTGCCAGCAGTTACGTAGCGGGCACAGATACGCAGTATTTT.

This clone was counted a few times. The chain has TRBV5-6 and TRBJ1-3, with unresolved D. This CDR3 contains 15 residues. CDR1 is SGHDT and CDR2 is YYEEEE in the germline V gene. V lost 2 bases and J 0 bases, leaving 9 bases between the germline ends. CDR3 sequence reads: CASSFVTSSGNTIYF. CDR3 in DNA: TGTGCCAGCAGCTTTGTCACCTCCTCTGGAAACACCATATATTTT. Full variable domain (rest looked up from reference TRBV5-6 and TRBJ1-3): DAGVTQSPTHLIKTRGQQVTLRCSPKSGHDTVSWYQQALGQGPQFIFQYYEEEERQRGNFPDRFSGHQFPNYSSELNVNALLLGDSALYLCASSFVTSSGNTIYFGEGSWLTVV.

The chain carries TRBV5-4 and TRBJ2-3; D assignment may be TRBD1 or TRBD2 (5 bases each). Germline V CDR1 and CDR2: SGHNT, YYREEE (reference sequence). The CDR3 consists of 13 residues. Trimming took 3 bases from V and 4 from J, leaving 9 bases between them. CDR3 amino acids: CASSSRGADTQYF. CDR3 bases: TGTGCCAGCAGCTCCCGGGGCGCAGATACGCAGTATTTT.

This sequence joins TRBV2 and TRBJ1-5, with D unclear. The V end lost 11 bases, the J end lost 3 bases, and 17 bases lay between the germline ends. This CDR3 is built from 14 residues. Germline values: CDR1 SNHLY, CDR2 FYNNEI. The CDR3 DNA sequence: TGTGCCCGCAAGAGGCCAGGTGACAATCAGCCCCAGCATTTT. This gives the protein CARKRPGDNQPQHF.

The chain recombines TRBV14 with TRBJ2-7; the match to TRBD1 covers 11 bases. This CDR3 comprises 15 residues. Trimming removed 3 bases from V and 2 bases from J; junction bases left unmatched: 3. Germline V gene sequence: CDR1 SGHDN, CDR2 FVKESK. The CDR3 DNA reads TGTGCCAGCAGCCACCCGGGACAGGGGGCCTACGAGCAGTACTTC. Protein sequence: CASSHPGQGAYEQYF.

CDR3 residues: CATSSIGGVETQYF. For the CDR3, the DNA is TGTGCCACCAGCAGCATCGGGGGCGTGGAGACCCAGTACTTC. The V gene is TRBV15, the J gene TRBJ2-5; D tentatively fits TRBD1 or TRBD2 (6 bases each). CDR3 length: 14 residues. Germline V gene data show CDR1 as LNHNV and CDR2 as YYDKDF (reference sequence). Trimming removed 3 bases from V and 5 bases from J, with 13 bases in between.